One sample yielded the 17 T cell receptor beta chains listed below, sequenced in a study of blood T cells in healthy people across ages. Primers used in a second PCR of roughly 6 to 11 cycles were a sample-barcoded 5' primer and a J-beta primer mix. TCRdb re-analysed the 5' RACE reads in MiXCR, keeping a single row per CDR3 protein. The data show a few hundred thousand distinct CDR3 sequences, roughly 29% seen once. The specimen sequenced was blood. All receptors come from a woman in her 70s in good health.

This chain connects TRBV5-5 to TRBJ1-2; possible D gene TRBD1, 5 bases. Deletions cut 2 bases from V and 4 bases from J, with 15 bases between. The germline gives CDR1 SGHKS, CDR2 YYEKEE (reference sequence). There are 15 residues in the CDR3. The CDR3 sequence is CASSFGAADPYGYTF. For the CDR3, the DNA is TGTGCCAGCAGCTTCGGGGCAGCCGACCCCTATGGCTACACCTTC.

This clonotype was seen only a few times. The chain combines TRBV20-1 with TRBJ2-5; D not resolved. V lost 0 bases to trimming and J lost 7 bases, with 15 bases between them. The CDR3 runs to 14 residues. Per the germline V gene, CDR1 is DFQATT and CDR2 is SNEGSKA (reference sequence). In DNA form, the CDR3 reads TGCAGTGCTAGAGATGTCGGTGGCCTAGGGACCCAGTACTTC. Translating gives CSARDVGGLGTQYF.

This clonotype came up a few times. The chain has TRBV7-3 and TRBJ2-3; 8 bases match TRBD2. J gave up 7 bases and V 2 bases, and 8 bases lay outside the gene matches. Looked up from germline, CDR1 is SGHTA and CDR2 is FQGTGA. CDR3 length: 15 residues. The CDR3 coding sequence is TGTGCCAGCAGCTTATCCGGCGGGGGGTTACATACGCAGTATTTT. It encodes CASSLSGGGLHTQYF. Variable domain in full (rest from reference TRBV7-3 and TRBJ2-3): GAGVSQTPSNKVTEKGKYVELRCDPISGHTALYWYRQSLGQGPEFLIYFQGTGAADDSGLPNDRFFAVRPEGSVSTLKIQRTERGDSAVYLCASSLSGGGLHTQYFGPGTRLTVL.

Note on this clonotype: At one boundary the junction diverges from the germline segment, which might be a read error. The CDR3 sequence is CASSPTHRHGYAF. DNA for the CDR3: TGTGCCAGCAGCCCGACACATAGGCATGGCTACGCCTTC. The chain joins TRBV3-1 to TRBJ1-2; D gene uncertain. The CDR3 length is 13 residues. Germline lookup yields CDR1 LGHDT and CDR2 YNNKEL (reference sequence).

This clonotype was counted only a few times. The chain links TRBV7-9 to TRBJ1-2; the D is unclear. The CDR3 loop spans 11 amino acids. The germline CDR1 and CDR2 sequences are SEHNR and FQNEAQ (reference sequence). Trimming left V 3 bases short and J 8 bases short, with 7 bases between. CDR3 nucleotides: TGTGCCAGCAGCTTGGCCCTAGGCTACACCTTC. Encoded protein: CASSLALGYTF.

CDR3: CASSIPGAGGRLYF. The CDR3 bases are TGTGCCAGCAGTATCCCCGGAGCGGGGGGGCGTTTGTATTTT. This sequence joins TRBV12-3 or TRBV12-4 and TRBJ2-3; 10 bases fit TRBD2. The CDR3 spans 14 residues. After removal of 5 bases from V and 14 bases from J, the junction contained 13 bases not matched to a gene.

Concerning this clonotype itself: The junction does not match germline at one end; this may be a read error. This sequence joins TRBV7-3 and TRBJ2-2; possibly TRBD2 for D (7 bases). Per the germline V gene, CDR1 is SGHTA and CDR2 is FQGTGA. CDR3 length: 17 residues. The CDR3 is CSSSLKGGGWNTGELFF. The CDR3 coding sequence is TGTTCCAGCAGCTTAAAAGGGGGGGGATGGAACACCGGGGAGCTGTTTTTT.

This clonotype has more than one count but fewer than ten. The genes are TRBV5-1 and TRBJ2-7; D unclear. The CDR3 spans 14 residues. Trimming stripped 4 bases from V and 0 bases from J, with 11 bases between. Germline CDR1 is SGHRS and CDR2 is YFSETQ. In DNA form, the CDR3 reads TGCGCCAGCAGCCCTGACCTTAGCTCCTACGAGCAGTACTTC. Translating it yields CASSPDLSSYEQYF. Full variable domain (outside the CDR3, taken from reference TRBV5-1 and TRBJ2-7): KAGVTQTPRYLIKTRGQQVTLSCSPISGHRSVSWYQQTPGQGLQFLFEYFSETQRNKGNFPGRFSGRQFSNSRSEMNVSTLELGDSALYLCASSPDLSSYEQYFGPGTRLTVT.

This clonotype was counted a few times. This chain connects TRBV20-1 to TRBJ2-1; 11 nucleotides match TRBD2. Trimming at V came to 5 bases and at J to 0 bases, leaving 6 bases not matched to a gene. Germline-derived CDR1 and CDR2 are DFQATT and SNEGSKA (reference sequence). The CDR3 contains 16 residues. CDR3 sequence: CSAVGLAGSSYNEQFF. DNA of the CDR3: TGCAGTGCTGTAGGACTAGCGGGTAGCTCCTACAATGAGCAGTTCTTC.

A few counts support this clonotype. The rearrangement uses TRBV7-2 and TRBJ1-3; D remains unclear. The germline gives CDR1 SGHTA, CDR2 FQGNSA. The V end lost 1 base, the J end lost 0 bases, and 10 bases lay between the germline ends. The CDR3 length is 16 residues. CDR3 protein: CASSLDVGSSGNTIYF. The CDR3 region has the DNA TGTGCCAGCAGCTTAGACGTGGGTAGCTCTGGAAACACCATATATTTT. The entire variable domain, with the rest obtained from reference TRBV7-2 and TRBJ1-3, is as follows: GAGVSQSPSNKVTEKGKDVELRCDPISGHTALYWYRQSLGQGLEFLIYFQGNSAPDKSGLPSDRFSAERTGGSVSTLTIQRTQQEDSAVYLCASSLDVGSSGNTIYFGEGSWLTVV.

This chain joins TRBV2 and TRBJ2-1, with 9 bases lining up with TRBD2. J gave up 13 bases and V 6 bases, and 16 bases lay outside the gene matches. This CDR3 contains 15 residues. The V gene's germline CDR1 is SNHLY and CDR2 FYNNEI. DNA for the CDR3: TGTGCCAGCAGAACCGCGACTAGCGGAAAAGAGACCCAGTTCTTC. Translated: CASRTATSGKETQFF.

The J gene is TRBJ1-1, the V gene TRBV20-1, with D perhaps TRBD1 (5 bases). Trimming removed 6 bases at V and 4 bases at J, with 12 bases between. Germline CDR1 is DFQATT and CDR2 is SNEGSKA (reference sequence). The CDR3 contains 12 residues. CDR3 protein: CSAKMGGTEAFF. The CDR3 nucleotides read TGCAGTGCAAAGATGGGGGGCACTGAAGCTTTCTTT.

This clonotype appeared a few times. V usage is TRBV20-1 and J usage is TRBJ2-5; 12 bases map to TRBD2. CDR3 length: 16 residues. After removal of 3 bases from V and 5 bases from J, the junction contained 10 bases not matched to a gene. The germline gives CDR1 DFQATT, CDR2 SNEGSKA (reference sequence). The CDR3 nucleotides read TGCAGTGCTAGGCCCCTAGCGGGGGGGCGCAGGGAGACCCAGTACTTC. This encodes CSARPLAGGRRETQYF.

This clonotype was seen more than once but under ten times. The chain combines TRBV11-1 with TRBJ2-1; D is ambiguous. Germline V gene lookup returns CDR1 SGHAT and CDR2 FQDESV (reference sequence). Trimming pared 2 bases from V and 6 bases from J, leaving 8 bases between. The CDR3 spans 13 residues. The CDR3 protein is CASSLINGNEQFF. The CDR3 DNA is TGTGCCAGCAGCTTAATCAACGGCAATGAGCAGTTCTTC.

The chain employs TRBV12-3 or TRBV12-4 and TRBJ2-1, with TRBD1 identical over 8 bases. This CDR3 is 17 amino acids long. With V trimmed by 5 bases and J by 4 bases, 13 bases remained unmatched. The CDR3 bases are TGTGCCAGCAGTCCTACCTTGGACAGGGCTACTTACAATGAGCAGTTCTTC. Translating it yields CASSPTLDRATYNEQFF.

This clonotype was seen only a few times. CDR3 coding DNA: TGTGCCAGCAGTCAGCAACTAGCGGGGAGGGGAGAGACCCAGTACTTC. Translation gives CASSQQLAGRGETQYF. V and J are TRBV6-1 and TRBJ2-5; TRBD2 matches at 10 bases. Per germline, CDR1 MNHNS and CDR2 SASEGT. J lost 4 bases, V lost 5 bases, and 10 bases had no gene match. The CDR3 has 16 residues.

This clonotype came up a few times. The chain couples TRBV6-2 or TRBV6-3 to TRBJ1-6, with D unclear. V shed 2 bases and J shed 14 bases, with 10 bases lying between them. In germline, CDR1 is MNHEY, CDR2 SVGEGT. The CDR3 has 12 amino acids. The CDR3, as DNA: TGTGCCAGCAGTTACCCGTACTCATCCCTCCACTTT. This encodes CASSYPYSSLHF.